This T cell receptor (beta chain) was documented in a study of T-cell reconstitution after alpha-beta-depleted transplantation in children (dated by TCRdb to 2015 to 2016). Turning to the overall study: Using TCR repertoire profiling, the study quantitatively followed how T-cell immune reconstitution unfolded in children after TCRalphabeta/CD19-depleted allogeneic hematopoietic cell transplantation. Overall results and qualifications from the work: About two months after transplant, the apparently early recovery of alphabetaT-cell counts reportedly depended on just several hundred clones that had expanded rapidly and came from non-depleted graft cells. Over the following months the frequencies of hyperexpanded clones went down, and after one year T-cell counts and TCRbeta diversity were mostly credited to newly produced T cells. In some patients, the high TCRbeta diversity seen at day 60 was put down to recipient T cells and intrathymic progenitors that had survived conditioning.

The sample's treatment or condition label, in plain terms: allogeneic hematopoietic cell transplantation with graft depleted of TCRalphabeta T cells and CD19 B cells. Transplant recipients were children who received TCRalphabeta/CD19-depleted allogeneic hematopoietic cell grafts. The germline V gene (reference sequence) specifies LNHNV as CDR1 and YYDKDF as CDR2. Here V drops 3 bases and J drops 4 bases, and the junction holds 4 bases not matched to any gene. The CDR3, from cysteine to phenylalanine, totals 15 residues. The only DNA kept is the CDR3, 45 bases in frame from the first base. To note about this clonotype: This receptor's antigen is unknown. No base-level quality is on record; no much larger clone is a single base apart.

Receptor libraries were prepared by PCR. The sequencing machine was an Illumina HiSeq 2500. TCR library preparation used molecular barcoding, with unique molecular identifiers applied to normalize quantification of the TCRbeta repertoire. TCRdb applied fastp at Q25 and MiXCR to the public reads, then kept only in-frame beta chains. One record per CDR3 amino acid sequence lists the most common genes and DNA. The sample contains approximately 980,000 distinct CDR3 sequences, roughly 29% of them found a single time. Roughly 28% of the sample belongs to the ten largest clones. This TCR came from a boy in the first two years of life who had a stem cell transplant for SCID, so the T cells may come from the graft donor. Sample: PBMCs, mostly from graft donor cells, taken 360 days after TCRalphabeta/CD19-depleted stem cell transplant. In this chain, TRBV15 is recombined with TRBJ2-3, with 10 junctional bases fitting TRBD2. CDR3 loop: CATSSGLAEADTQYF. The sequenced DNA: TGTGCCACCAGCAGTGGACTAGCGGAGGCAGATACGCAGTATTTT.